The present entry profiles one T cell receptor beta chain with its context. Its antigen is unknown. The source of the sample is a study of cytomegalovirus exposure and HLA in healthy donors. PCR was performed using 60 Vbeta and 13 Jbeta primers. Sequenced by immunoSEQ multiplex PCR; TCRdb stores in-frame clones only, minus some. The profile shows around 220,000 clones, approximately 80% of them singletons. V lost 2 bases and J lost 0, with 8 bases in between. CDR3 length equals 14 residues. Germline CDR1 reads MNHEY; CDR2 reads SVGAGI. Study findings and constraints: Presence/absence results assume similar sequencing depth per donor, which may not hold. Both high specificity and high sensitivity reportedly marked the classifier's diagnosis of cytomegalovirus status. Later analysis identified several of the most significant clusters that appeared linked to common viral pathogens. In a later analysis, across HLA loci, associated TCR counts were highest for DRB1, lowest for HLA-C.

Sequenced input: PBMCs. This clonotype was sampled from a girl aged 5 to 17 in good health and CMV-seronegative. The chain has TRBV6-5 and TRBJ2-7; no firm D call. CDR3 in amino acids: CASSYAQSSYEQYF. The CDR3, as DNA: TGTGCCAGCAGTTACGCGCAAAGCTCCTACGAGCAGTACTTC.